The 16 T cell receptor beta chains below all came from one sample that was sequenced in a study of cytomegalovirus exposure and HLA in healthy donors. PCR used 60 Vbeta primers and 13 Jbeta primers. Only in-frame clones appear in the TCRdb table, and some are missing; sequencing was by immunoSEQ multiplex PCR. This table has 150,000 to 200,000 clones, approximately 80% appearing once. Sequencing was done on a sample of PBMCs. The receptors derive from a woman aged 25 to 39 in good health and CMV-seronegative.

The genes are TRBV29-1 and TRBJ2-2; 10 bases map to TRBD2. V was pared by 7 bases and J by 6 bases, with 8 bases of the junction left unmatched. Germline V gives CDR1 SQVTM, CDR2 ANQGSEA. This CDR3 has 14 amino acids. The CDR3 sequence: CSALAGVSAGELFF. Written as DNA, the CDR3 is TGCAGCGCCCTAGCGGGAGTGTCGGCCGGGGAGCTGTTTTTT.

The chain combines TRBV4-3 with TRBJ2-3; D perhaps matches TRBD2 (5 bases). Germline V gene lookup returns CDR1 LGHNA and CDR2 YSLEER. CDR3 length: 14 amino acids. V dropped 0 bases and J dropped 8 bases, with 12 bases sitting between them. The DNA for the CDR3 is TGCGCCAGCAGCCAAGATTTGGGAGATGGTACGCAGTATTTT. Its translation is CASSQDLGDGTQYF.

The V gene is TRBV15, the J gene TRBJ2-7, with TRBD2 matching 11 bases. CDR1 and CDR2 from the germline V gene are LNHNV and YYDKDF (reference sequence). V was clipped by 0 bases and J by 9 bases; unmatched bases: 16. This CDR3 is 18 amino acids long. The CDR3 sequence is CATSRDYQGTSGSSVQYF. In nucleotides, the CDR3 is TGTGCCACCAGCAGAGATTATCAGGGAACTAGCGGGAGTAGCGTGCAGTACTTC.

The sample holds a few counts of this clone. The rearrangement links TRBV9 to TRBJ2-5; 7 bases fit TRBD1. V lost 4 bases and J lost 0; bases outside the gene matches: 9. This CDR3 has 16 residues. Looked up from germline, CDR1 is SGDLS and CDR2 is YYNGEE. In nucleotides, the CDR3 is TGTGCCAGCAGCTTGAGGGGGCCTCAAGACCAAGAGACCCAGTACTTC. This translates into CASSLRGPQDQETQYF. The entire variable domain, with the rest obtained from reference TRBV9 and TRBJ2-5, is as follows: DSGVTQTPKHLITATGQRVTLRCSPRSGDLSVYWYQQSLDQGLQFLIQYYNGEERAKGNILERFSAQQFPDLHSELNLSSLELGDSALYFCASSLRGPQDQETQYFGPGTRLLVL.

The V gene is TRBV27, the J gene TRBJ1-2; D possibly corresponds to TRBD1 (6 bases). V was trimmed by 5 bases and J by 2 bases, leaving 24 bases between them. CDR3 size: 18 residues. CDR1 and CDR2 from the germline V gene are MNHEY and SMNVEV (reference sequence). This CDR3 is CASSGPTGTDLNNYGYTF. In DNA, the CDR3 is TGTGCCAGCAGTGGTCCGACAGGTACCGACCTCAACAACTATGGCTACACCTTC.

The V gene is TRBV7-3, the J gene TRBJ1-5; 7 nucleotides agree with TRBD1. Germline values: CDR1 SGHTA, CDR2 FQGTGA. The CDR3 totals 16 residues. V shed 5 bases, J shed 0 bases, and the junction held 7 bases outside the gene matches. CDR3 DNA sequence: TGTGCCAGCAGCATACCCGGGACAGTTAGCAATCAGCCCCAGCATTTT. Translation gives CASSIPGTVSNQPQHF.

This clone was seen more than once but under ten times. The rearrangement links TRBV7-6 to TRBJ2-2; tentative D call: TRBD2 (10 bases). This CDR3 comprises 18 residues. Germline V gives CDR1 SGHVS, CDR2 FNYEAQ. V lost 8 bases and J lost 7, with 29 bases in between. As DNA, the CDR3 is TGTGCCAGCCGGGACAGGGTATCGAGCGGGAGGGCCAGCGGGGAGCTGTTTTTT. Encoded protein: CASRDRVSSGRASGELFF.

This chain links TRBV5-4 with TRBJ2-7; tentative D call: TRBD1 (6 bases). Germline V gene lookup returns CDR1 SGHNT and CDR2 YYREEE (reference sequence). This CDR3 region has 13 residues. The V and J ends lost 4 bases and 4 bases respectively, with 12 bases between them. CDR3 loop: CASSTQGQYEQYF. The CDR3 DNA reads as TGTGCCAGCAGCACCCAAGGACAGTACGAGCAGTACTTC.

CDR3 amino acids: CASSPRLAGQETQYF. CDR3 coding DNA: TGTGCCAGCAGCCCGAGACTAGCGGGGCAAGAGACCCAGTACTTC. This chain joins TRBV14 and TRBJ2-5, with 11 positions matching TRBD2. The V gene's germline CDR1 is SGHDN and CDR2 FVKESK. The junction had 3 bases not matched to a gene; V was cut back by 4 bases and J by 2 bases. The length of the CDR3 is 15 residues.

In nucleotides, the CDR3 is TGTGCCAGCAGCGTAGAGGCGGGAGTAAAGGAGGACACCGGGGAGCTGTTTTTT. Residues: CASSVEAGVKEDTGELFF. The chain couples TRBV9 to TRBJ2-2; 7 bases match TRBD2. This CDR3 has 18 residues. Germline CDR1 reads SGDLS; CDR2 reads YYNGEE. The junction had 11 bases not matched to a gene; V was cut back by 0 bases and J by 3 bases.

In nucleotides, the CDR3 is TGTGCCAGCAGCTTGTCGCGGCTAGCGGGAACGATTGTCGTCGACGAGCAGTACTTC. Amino acid sequence: CASSLSRLAGTIVVDEQYF. J is TRBJ2-7 and V is TRBV5-4, with 9 bases that match TRBD2. Trimming at V came to 1 base and at J to 5 bases, leaving 19 bases not matched to a gene. The length of the CDR3 is 19 residues. Germline V lookup: CDR1 SGHNT, CDR2 YYREEE (reference sequence).

This chain connects TRBV7-9 to TRBJ2-1; the match to TRBD1 covers 8 bases. CDR3 size: 14 residues. CDR1 is SEHNR, CDR2 FQNEAQ, per germline (reference sequence). V was clipped by 3 bases and J by 5 bases; unmatched bases: 3. The CDR3 nucleotides read TGTGCCAGCAGCTTGACAGGGGTCCACAATGAGCAGTTCTTC. It yields the protein CASSLTGVHNEQFF.

The count of this clone is one. The chain joins TRBV7-2 to TRBJ2-1; maybe TRBD2 (7 bases). Germline V lookup: CDR1 SGHTA, CDR2 FQGNSA. This CDR3 comprises 16 residues. Between the trimmed V and J ends, which lost 0 bases and 7 bases, there was a span of 16 bases. The CDR3 region has the DNA TGTGCCAGCAGCTTAGCATTCCAGGGAGGGGGTAATGAGCAGTTCTTC. Amino acid sequence: CASSLAFQGGGNEQFF.

This chain connects TRBV14 to TRBJ1-2; the D is unclear. The CDR3 runs 15 residues. From germline, CDR1 is SGHDN and CDR2 FVKESK. Trimming took off 0 bases at V and 4 bases at J, with 12 bases between the two ends. CDR3 amino acids: CASSQDRQAIYGYTF. CDR3 DNA sequence: TGTGCCAGCAGCCAAGATCGTCAGGCCATCTATGGCTACACCTTC.

V and J are TRBV2 and TRBJ1-4; weak D call: TRBD1 (5 bases). The CDR3 spans 15 residues. Germline values: CDR1 SNHLY, CDR2 FYNNEI. The V gene lost 4 bases and the J gene lost 5 bases, with 14 bases spanning the gap. The CDR3 reads CASSAGDSKNEKLFF. The CDR3 DNA reads TGTGCCAGCAGTGCCGGAGACAGTAAAAATGAAAAACTGTTTTTT.

The gene calls are TRBV27 and TRBJ1-2; D might be TRBD1 (6 bases). This CDR3 spans 14 amino acids. Trimming stripped 5 bases from V and 3 bases from J, with 13 bases between. Germline V CDR1 and CDR2: MNHEY, SMNVEV (reference sequence). The CDR3 sequence is CASSPQGNHYGYTF. The CDR3 DNA reads as TGTGCCAGCAGTCCTCAGGGGAACCACTATGGCTACACCTTC.